This T cell receptor (beta chain) was sequenced in a study of graft-versus-host responses after intestinal transplantation. For the study at large: Every transplant recipient was induced with anti-thymocyte globulin, then maintained on tacrolimus and steroids for roughly 3 years.

The CDR3 runs to 15 residues. Trimming took off 8 bases at V and 0 bases at J, with 14 bases between the two ends. The V gene's germline CDR1 is MDHEN and CDR2 SYDVKM. Generated by immunoSEQ multiplex PCR, the TCRdb table keeps only in-frame clones and is missing some. The table includes 90,000 to 150,000 clones, approximately 95% detected once. A single count supports this clone. Its antigen is as yet unknown. This specimen consisted of unstimulated CD4+ T cells sorted from spleen or lymph node cells, obtained before intestinal transplant. This rearrangement joins TRBV28 to TRBJ2-1; D gene uncertain. The clonotype comes from a human donor who received an intestinal transplant. CDR3 region: CASGPPASSYNEQFF. CDR3 nucleotide sequence: TGTGCCAGCGGCCCCCCTGCGAGCTCCTACAATGAGCAGTTCTTC.